One and the same sample provided the 7 T cell receptor beta chains below, sequenced in a study of cytomegalovirus exposure and HLA in healthy donors. The primer mix had 60 Vbeta and 13 Jbeta primers. Profiled with immunoSEQ multiplex PCR; TCRdb holds only in-frame clones, not every one. In the table there are about 130,000 clones, about 80% of which are singletons. Sample: PBMCs. The source is a boy younger than 10 in good health and CMV-seronegative.

The CDR3 loop reads CASSLSDSPLHF. In DNA form, the CDR3 reads TGTGCCAGCAGCTTGTCGGATTCACCCCTCCACTTT. The rearrangement joins TRBV5-5 to TRBJ1-6; D remains ambiguous. Deletions cut 1 base from V and 8 bases from J, with 4 bases between. CDR3 length: 12 residues. Per the germline V gene, CDR1 is SGHKS and CDR2 is YYEKEE (reference sequence).

The chain joins TRBV5-1 to TRBJ2-1; TRBD2 matches at 10 bases. Per the germline V gene, CDR1 is SGHRS and CDR2 is YFSETQ. This CDR3 contains 15 residues. Germline trimming cut 5 bases from V and 6 bases from J; bases unmatched to any gene: 8. The CDR3 sequence is CASRRTSGSCNEQFF. For the CDR3, the DNA is TGCGCCAGCAGAAGGACTAGCGGATCTTGCAATGAGCAGTTCTTC.

V usage is TRBV19 and J usage is TRBJ2-5; tentatively, D is TRBD1 (6 bases). The J call may be wrong; the DNA end is better matched by TRBJ2-7. Germline V gene sequence: CDR1 LNHDA, CDR2 SQIVND (reference sequence). The CDR3 totals 14 residues. CDR3 in amino acids: CASTQCRDTYEQYF. The CDR3, as DNA: TGTGCCAGTACCCAGTGCCGGGACACCTACGAGCAGTACTTC.

CDR3 bases: TGTGCCAGCAGCTTCAGCGGGAGTGGGGATGAGCAGTTCTTC. Residues: CASSFSGSGDEQFF. The chain links TRBV7-8 to TRBJ2-1, with 8 bases identical to TRBD2. From germline, CDR1 is SGHVS and CDR2 FQNEAQ. The CDR3 consists of 14 residues. The V segment lost 3 bases and the J segment 8 bases; nucleotides outside the gene matches: 6.

The chain has TRBV9 and TRBJ1-1; 10 positions agree with TRBD1. CDR1 and CDR2 from the germline V gene are SGDLS and YYNGEE. The CDR3 is 15 amino acids. V dropped 0 bases and J dropped 5; count of bases not matched to a gene: 4. CDR3 protein: CASSVGGTGVTEAFF. The CDR3 DNA sequence: TGTGCCAGCAGCGTAGGAGGGACAGGGGTAACTGAAGCTTTCTTT.

This clone appeared a few times. J is TRBJ2-2 and V is TRBV5-3; the match to TRBD2 covers 8 bases. TRBV5-3 is given ORF status, its function remaining uncertain. The CDR3 is 22 amino acids. V was pared by 1 base and J by 1 base, with 21 bases of the junction left unmatched. CDR3: CARSLSNGCREGQRLNTGELFF. The CDR3, as DNA: TGTGCCAGAAGCTTGTCAAATGGATGCCGGGAGGGCCAGCGGTTGAACACCGGGGAGCTGTTTTTT.

CDR3 in DNA: TGTGCCAGCAGGGGGCTTAATGAAAAACTGTTTTTT. Protein product: CASRGLNEKLFF. The rearrangement joins TRBV7-6 to TRBJ1-4, with TRBD1 as a possible D gene (5 bases). CDR3 length: 12 amino acids. The V end lost 6 bases, the J end lost 4 bases, and 6 bases lay between the germline ends. The germline CDR1 and CDR2 sequences are SGHVS and FNYEAQ. Using reference TRBV7-6 and TRBJ1-4 for the parts outside the CDR3, the full variable domain is GAGVSQSPRYKVTKRGQDVALRCDPISGHVSLYWYRQALGQGPEFLTYFNYEAQQDKSGLPNDRFSAERPEGSISTLTIQRTEQRDSAMYRCASRGLNEKLFFGSGTQLSVL.